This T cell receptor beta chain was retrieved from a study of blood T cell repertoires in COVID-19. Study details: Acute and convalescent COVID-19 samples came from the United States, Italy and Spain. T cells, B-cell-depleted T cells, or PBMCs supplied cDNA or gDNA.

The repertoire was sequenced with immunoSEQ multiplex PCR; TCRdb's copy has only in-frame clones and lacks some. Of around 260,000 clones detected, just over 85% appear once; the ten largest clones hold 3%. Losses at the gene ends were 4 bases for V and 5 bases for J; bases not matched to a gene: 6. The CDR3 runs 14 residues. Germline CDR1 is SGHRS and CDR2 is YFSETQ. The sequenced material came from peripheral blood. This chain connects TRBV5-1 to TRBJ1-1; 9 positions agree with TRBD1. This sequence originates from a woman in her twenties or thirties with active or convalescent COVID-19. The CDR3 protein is CASSKGQGWTEAFF. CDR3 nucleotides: TGCGCCAGCAGCAAGGGACAGGGATGGACTGAAGCTTTCTTT.